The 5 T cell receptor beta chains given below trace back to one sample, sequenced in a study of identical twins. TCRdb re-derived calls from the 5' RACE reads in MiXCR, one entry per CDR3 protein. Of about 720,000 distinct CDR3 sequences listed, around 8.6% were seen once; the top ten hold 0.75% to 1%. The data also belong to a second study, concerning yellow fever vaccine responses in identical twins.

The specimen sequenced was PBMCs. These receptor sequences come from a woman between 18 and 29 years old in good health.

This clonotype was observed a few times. The CDR3 protein is CASSHELQGPNYGYTF. DNA of the CDR3: TGCGCCAGCAGCCACGAGCTACAGGGGCCTAACTATGGCTACACCTTC. This chain uses TRBV4-1 with TRBJ1-2, with 7 positions matching TRBD1. The CDR3 loop spans 16 amino acids. CDR1 is MGHRA and CDR2 is YSYEKL in the germline V gene. V gave up 3 bases and J gave up 0 bases; unmatched junction bases: 7.

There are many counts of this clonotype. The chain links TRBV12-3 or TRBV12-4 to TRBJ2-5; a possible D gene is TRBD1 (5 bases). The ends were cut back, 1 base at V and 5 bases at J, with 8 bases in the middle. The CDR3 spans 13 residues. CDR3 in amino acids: CASSLVGVETQYF. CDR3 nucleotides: TGTGCCAGCAGTTTAGTAGGGGTGGAGACCCAGTACTTC.

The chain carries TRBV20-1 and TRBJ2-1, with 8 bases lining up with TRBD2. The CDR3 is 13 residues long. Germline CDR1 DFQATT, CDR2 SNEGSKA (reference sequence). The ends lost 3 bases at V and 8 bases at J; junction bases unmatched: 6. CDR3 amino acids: CSASRLSGDEQFF. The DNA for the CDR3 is TGCAGTGCTAGCCGTCTTAGCGGGGATGAGCAGTTCTTC.

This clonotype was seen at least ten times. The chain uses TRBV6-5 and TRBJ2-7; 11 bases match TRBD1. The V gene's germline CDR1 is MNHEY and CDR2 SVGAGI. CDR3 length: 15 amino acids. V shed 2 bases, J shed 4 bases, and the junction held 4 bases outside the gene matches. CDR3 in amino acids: CASSYTGQGVYEQYF. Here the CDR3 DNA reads TGTGCCAGCAGTTACACGGGACAGGGGGTGTACGAGCAGTACTTC.

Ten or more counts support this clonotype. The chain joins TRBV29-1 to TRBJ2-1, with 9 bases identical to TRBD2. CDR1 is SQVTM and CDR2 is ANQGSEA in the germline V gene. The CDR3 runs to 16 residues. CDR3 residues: CTTSGTAGGTRSEQFF. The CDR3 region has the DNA TGCACCACCTCGGGGACAGCGGGAGGCACAAGGAGTGAGCAGTTCTTC.